These T cell receptor beta chains were read from a single sample in a study of T cell repertoires in cytomegalovirus infection. In TCRdb, the reads were re-called with MiXCR into one record per CDR3 protein. The sample includes around 280,000 distinct CDR3 sequences, around 9.1% of them seen just once. Sequencing input: PBMCs. The receptors originated from a human donor in good health (CMV status not recorded). Some clones in this sample may be carry-over from other donors' samples. CDR3s include the opening cysteine and the closing phenylalanine or tryptophan. D genes are given only for firm matches. Clone size is not always given. Where it is, it says once, few, many or a class for expanded clones.

j_gene: TRBJ2-1; abundance: many; v_gene: TRBV10-3; d_gene: TRBD1; CDR3nt: TGTGCCATCAGTGAGCCGACAGGGAGATTCAATGAGCAGTTCTTC; CDR3aa: CAISEPTGRFNEQFF
j_gene: TRBJ1-2; abundance: many; v_gene: TRBV5-1; d_gene: -; CDR3nt: TGCGCCAGCAGCCTAAGCCAAACAGGAAATGGCTACACCTTC; CDR3aa: CASSLSQTGNGYTF
j_gene: TRBJ2-1; abundance: -; v_gene: TRBV20-1; d_gene: TRBD1; CDR3nt: TGCAGTGCTAGAGACCGGGACAGGGGCCCCTACAATGAGCAGTTCTTC; CDR3aa: CSARDRDRGPYNEQFF
j_gene: TRBJ2-7; abundance: few; v_gene: TRBV28; d_gene: -; CDR3nt: TGTGCCAGTCACAGGGTGGGCTACGAGCAGTACTTC; CDR3aa: CASHRVGYEQYF
j_gene: TRBJ1-2; abundance: many; v_gene: TRBV2; d_gene: -; CDR3nt: TGTGCCAGCAGTGATTTCGCCGTCTATGGCTACACCTTC; CDR3aa: CASSDFAVYGYTF
j_gene: TRBJ2-1; abundance: many; v_gene: TRBV11-2; d_gene: -; CDR3nt: TGTGCCAGCAGCTATAGGGCGGACAGCTCCTACAATGAGCAGTTCTTC; CDR3aa: CASSYRADSSYNEQFF
j_gene: TRBJ2-3; abundance: few; v_gene: TRBV2; d_gene: TRBD2; CDR3nt: TGTGCCAGCAAGAAGGAACTAGCGATCACAGATACGCAGTATTTT; CDR3aa: CASKKELAITDTQYF
j_gene: TRBJ2-3; abundance: few; v_gene: TRBV10-3; d_gene: TRBD2; CDR3nt: TGTGCCATCAGCCAAAATAGCGGGGGAAGCACAGATACGCAGTATTTT; CDR3aa: CAISQNSGGSTDTQYF
j_gene: TRBJ1-2; abundance: -; v_gene: TRBV29-1; d_gene: TRBD1; CDR3nt: TGCAGCGTTGGGGGACAGATCTTTGGAAACTATGGCTACACCTTC; CDR3aa: CSVGGQIFGNYGYTF
j_gene: TRBJ1-5; abundance: many; v_gene: TRBV15; d_gene: TRBD1; CDR3nt: TGTGCCACCAGCAGAGATAAGGGACAGGGATGGCCCCAGCATTTT; CDR3aa: CATSRDKGQGWPQHF
j_gene: TRBJ2-7; abundance: -; v_gene: TRBV3-1; d_gene: TRBD1; CDR3nt: TGTGCCAGCAGCCAGAGAAATATCCGGACAGGGGCCCACGAGCAGTACTTC; CDR3aa: CASSQRNIRTGAHEQYF
j_gene: TRBJ2-3; abundance: many; v_gene: TRBV7-3; d_gene: -; CDR3nt: TGTGCCAGCAGCCCCAAGGGGATCGATACGCAGTATTTT; CDR3aa: CASSPKGIDTQYF
j_gene: TRBJ1-1; abundance: many; v_gene: TRBV4-1; d_gene: -; CDR3nt: TGCGCCAGCAGCCAAGACGGGGTATCTATGAACACTGAAGCTTTCTTT; CDR3aa: CASSQDGVSMNTEAFF
j_gene: TRBJ1-6; abundance: -; v_gene: TRBV20-1; d_gene: -; CDR3nt: TGCAGTGCAACGATGACAGGCAATTCACCCCTCCACTTT; CDR3aa: CSATMTGNSPLHF